The clone carrying this TCR beta chain has a count of ten or more. This specimen comes from a study of kidney transplant recipient with SARS-CoV-2 infection. TCRdb re-called the reads with MiXCR, one entry per CDR3 protein. The sample lists about 250,000 distinct CDR3 sequences; about 28% were seen once. CDR1 and CDR2 from the germline V gene are MNHEY and SVGAGI. This CDR3 contains 16 residues. The V segment lost 6 bases and the J segment 9 bases; nucleotides outside the gene matches: 12. The sample here was a blood sample, taken at baseline and on approximately day 120 from a kidney transplant recipient. This sequence was found in a young adult male patient who had COVID-19 and was a kidney transplant recipient. A share of the T cells may be of graft donor origin. This rearrangement joins TRBV6-5 to TRBJ1-6; 9 bases map to TRBD1. CDR3 sequence (DNA): TGTGCCAGCAGGAGGGGAACCGGGACAGGGACTTCACCCCTCCACTTT. Translation gives CASRRGTGTGTSPLHF.